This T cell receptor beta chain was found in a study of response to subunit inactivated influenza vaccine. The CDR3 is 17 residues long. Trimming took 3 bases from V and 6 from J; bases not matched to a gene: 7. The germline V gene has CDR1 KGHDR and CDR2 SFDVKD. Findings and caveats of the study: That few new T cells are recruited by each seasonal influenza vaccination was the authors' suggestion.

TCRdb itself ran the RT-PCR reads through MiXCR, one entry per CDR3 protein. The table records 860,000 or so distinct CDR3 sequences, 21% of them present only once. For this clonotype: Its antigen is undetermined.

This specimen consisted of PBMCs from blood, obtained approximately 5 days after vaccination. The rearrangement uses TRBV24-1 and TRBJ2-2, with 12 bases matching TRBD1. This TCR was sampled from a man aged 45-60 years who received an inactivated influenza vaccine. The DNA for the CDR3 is TGTGCCACCAGTGATCAAACCGGGACAGGGGGCTCCGGGGAGCTGTTTTTT. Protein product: CATSDQTGTGGSGELFF.